Detailed here is one T cell receptor beta chain. What it recognizes is unknown. TCR beta CDR3 sequences were amplified from RNA transcripts. HTBI primers drove first-round RT-PCR of the TCR CDR3. Via MiXCR, TCRdb re-called the multiplex PCR reads, giving one row per CDR3 protein. The sample lists about 510,000 distinct CDR3 sequences; 40% to 50% were seen once. This record comes from a study of T cells in Graves' hyperthyroidism and ophthalmopathy. After removal of 6 bases from V and 4 bases from J, the junction contained 14 bases not matched to a gene. CDR3 length: 16 amino acids. CDR1 and CDR2 (germline): SNHLY, FYNNEI. Study-wide results and caveats: Ophthalmopathy and stable hyperthyroidism were told apart by a 13 V-J model.

This rearrangement joins TRBV2 to TRBJ2-5; TRBD1 matches at 7 bases. The sequencing sample was made of peripheral blood or thyroid tissue (not recorded which). The source of this sequence is an adult woman with Graves' disease, either hyperthyroidism or ophthalmopathy (not recorded which). For the CDR3, the DNA is TGTGCCAGCAGCTCCTCGTGGCAGGGGGTAGGAGAGACCCAGTACTTC. Encoded protein: CASSSSWQGVGETQYF.